A selection of T cell receptor beta chains follows, all from one sample in a study of blood T cell repertoires in COVID-19. Here immunoSEQ multiplex PCR was the method, and the copy in TCRdb shows in-frame clones only, minus some. In the table there are 250,000 or so clones, roughly 86% of which are singletons. Sample: peripheral blood. These receptors all come from a woman aged 30 to 39 with acute or convalescent COVID-19. Both conserved end residues are part of each CDR3. A D gene is named only where the DNA matches it firmly. Some rows mark clone size as missing; the rest say once, few, many or name a class of expanded clone.

clone_size | d_call | j_call | v_call | cdr3_nt | cdr3_aa
. | . | TRBJ1-6 | TRBV6-5 | TGTGCCAGCAGTTACCAGGGTTCCAATTCACCCCTCCACTTT | CASSYQGSNSPLHF
. | TRBD2 | TRBJ2-7 | TRBV5-1 | TGCGCCAGCAGCTTTGGACTAGCGGGAGTCTACGAGCAGTACTTC | CASSFGLAGVYEQYF
few | TRBD2 | TRBJ2-3 | TRBV5-1 | TGCGCCAGCAGCTCTGGACTAGTTGAAACAGATACGCAGTATTTT | CASSSGLVETDTQYF
. | TRBD1 | TRBJ1-5 | TRBV12-5 | TGTGCTAGTGGTGGCGTAGGACAGGAGCATTTT | CASGGVGQEHF
. | . | TRBJ2-7 | TRBV4-3 | TGCGCCAGCAGCCAAGAATCAGCGACAGTCTATTACGAGCAGTACTTC | CASSQESATVYYEQYF
. | . | TRBJ2-3 | TRBV7-3 | TGTGCCAGCAGCTTAAACGGTCTAGGCACAGATACGCAGTATTTT | CASSLNGLGTDTQYF
. | TRBD1 | TRBJ2-7 | TRBV27 | TGTGCCAGCAGTTTTGGGACAGGCTCCTACGAGCAGTACTTC | CASSFGTGSYEQYF
. | . | TRBJ2-3 | TRBV6-6 | TGTGCCAGCAATTGGGGGCGCAACACAGATACGCAGTATTTT | CASNWGRNTDTQYF
. | . | TRBJ2-6 | TRBV4-1 | TGCGCCAGCAGCCAAGTCGCATGGCAATCTGGGGCCAACGTCCTGACTTTC | CASSQVAWQSGANVLTF
. | TRBD2 | TRBJ2-2 | TRBV7-2 | TGTGCCAGCAGCTCACCGGGACTAGCGGGAGTTCGCACCGGGGAGCTGTTTTTT | CASSSPGLAGVRTGELFF
. | TRBD1 | TRBJ1-6 | TRBV6-5 | TGTGCCAGCAGTTACTCAGGGGACAGGGAATCACCCCTCCACTTT | CASSYSGDRESPLHF
. | . | TRBJ2-1 | TRBV3-1/TRBV3-2 | TGTGCCAGCAGCCAAGATTACCGGAGGCCATACTACAATGAGCAGTTCTTC | CASSQDYRRPYYNEQFF
. | . | TRBJ1-1 | TRBV11-2 | TGTGCCAGCAGCTTTACGCGCGGGTCCAAGGCTGAAGCTTTCTTT | CASSFTRGSKAEAFF
once | . | TRBJ2-1 | TRBV30 | TGTGCCTGGAGTGTACTTGGGGGCTCGGAGCAGTTCTTC | CAWSVLGGSEQFF
. | TRBD1 | TRBJ1-5 | TRBV30 | TGTGCCTGGGGGACAGGGGATGGTCAGCCCCAGCATTTT | CAWGTGDGQPQHF
. | TRBD2 | TRBJ2-1 | TRBV7-3 | TGTGCCAGCAGCTCCCGCGGGAGAAGGAATGAGCAGTTCTTC | CASSSRGRRNEQFF
. | TRBD2 | TRBJ2-3 | TRBV3-1/TRBV3-2 | TGTGCCAGCAGCCAAGATAGGACTAGCGGGACCACAGATACGCAGTATTTT | CASSQDRTSGTTDTQYF
. | . | TRBJ2-7 | TRBV10-2 | TGCGCCAGCAACGAGGACAGAGTTCCCTACGAGCAGTACTTC | CASNEDRVPYEQYF
. | TRBD1 | TRBJ1-1 | TRBV7-2 | TGTGCCAGCAGCTTGGACAGGGCCACTGAAGCTTTCTTT | CASSLDRATEAFF